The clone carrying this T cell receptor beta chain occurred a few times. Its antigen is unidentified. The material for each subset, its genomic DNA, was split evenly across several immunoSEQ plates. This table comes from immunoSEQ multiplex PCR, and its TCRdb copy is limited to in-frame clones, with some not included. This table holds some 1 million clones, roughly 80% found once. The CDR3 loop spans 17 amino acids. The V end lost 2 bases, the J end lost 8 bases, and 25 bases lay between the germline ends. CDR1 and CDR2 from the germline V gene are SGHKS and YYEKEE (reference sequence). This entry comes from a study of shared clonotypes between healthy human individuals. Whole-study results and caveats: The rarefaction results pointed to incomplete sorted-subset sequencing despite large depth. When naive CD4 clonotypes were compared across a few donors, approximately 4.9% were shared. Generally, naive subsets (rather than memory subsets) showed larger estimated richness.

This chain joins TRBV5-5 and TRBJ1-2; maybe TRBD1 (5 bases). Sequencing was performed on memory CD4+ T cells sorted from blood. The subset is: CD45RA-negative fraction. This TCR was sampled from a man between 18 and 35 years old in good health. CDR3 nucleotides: TGTGCCAGCAGCTTTGCCGCGGCGGCCAGGGAGACGCGAGGCTACACCTTC. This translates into CASSFAAAARETRGYTF.